The 3 T cell receptor beta chains below all came from one sample that was sequenced in a study of beta chain features in type 1 diabetes. Sequenced material consisted of expressed TCRB transcripts (all of the isolated RNA was reverse transcribed). Profiled with immunoSEQ multiplex PCR; TCRdb holds only in-frame clones, not every one. The table records fewer than 30,000 clones, almost 70% of them present only once. Sequencing was performed on Tregs from blood. The receptors derive from a woman aged 40 to 55 in good health.

The V and J genes are TRBV10-3 and TRBJ1-5, with D maybe TRBD1 (6 bases). The germline V gene encodes CDR1 ENHRY and CDR2 SYGVKD. Deletions cut 10 bases from V and 5 bases from J, with 21 bases between. CDR3 length equals 15 residues. DNA of the CDR3: TGTGCCACTACCCAAACAGGGATCGGGCATCAGCCCCAGCATTTT. It is translated as CATTQTGIGHQPQHF.

The rearrangement joins TRBV2 to TRBJ1-1, with 9 bases aligning to TRBD1. The CDR3 spans 15 residues. With V trimmed by 5 bases and J by 6 bases, 10 bases remained unmatched. From germline, CDR1 is SNHLY and CDR2 FYNNEI. The CDR3 spells CASSPLVQGAAEAFF. For the CDR3, the DNA is TGTGCCAGCAGTCCCCTAGTACAGGGGGCCGCTGAAGCTTTCTTT.

The chain uses TRBV29-1 and TRBJ1-2, with 8 bases identical to TRBD1. With V trimmed by 5 bases and J by 1 base, 6 bases remained unmatched. The CDR3 runs 14 residues. Germline-derived CDR1 and CDR2 are SQVTM and ANQGSEA. The CDR3 DNA reads as TGCAGCGTTTCCGGAGACAGGGGTAACTATGGCTACACCTTC. This gives the protein CSVSGDRGNYGYTF.